This is a list of T cell receptor beta chains from one sample in a study of blood T cell repertoires in COVID-19. The table came from immunoSEQ multiplex PCR; TCRdb's copy has only in-frame clones and leaves some out. Seen here are roughly 200,000 clones, approximately 85% observed once, and the top ten hold under 3.5%. Sequenced input: peripheral blood. The receptors were sampled from a man aged 60-69 years with acute or convalescent COVID-19. The CDR3 runs from the conserved cysteine through the conserved F or W. Each record gives: D gene, clone size, V gene, J gene, CDR3 DNA, CDR3 protein. A D gene is named only where the DNA matches it firmly. Some rows have no size entry. The others give once, few or many, or a class for an expanded clone.

TRBD2	.	TRBV9	TRBJ2-5	TGTGCCAGCAGCGCTAATCCTCAGAGCGGGAAAGAGACCCAGTACTTC	CASSANPQSGKETQYF
TRBD1	.	TRBV7-9	TRBJ1-4	TGTGCCAGCAGCGCTCGACAGGGTAGTTTGGAAAAACTGTTTTTT	CASSARQGSLEKLFF
.	once	TRBV7-2	TRBJ2-7	TGTGCCAGCAGCTTTGGTCCAGGGTCCTACGAGCAGTACTTC	CASSFGPGSYEQYF
TRBD2	.	TRBV28	TRBJ2-7	TGTGCCAGCAGTTCACCGACCTTGCGGGGGGACGAGCAGTACTTC	CASSSPTLRGDEQYF
TRBD2	.	TRBV6-5	TRBJ2-7	TGTGCCAGCAGTTCGGATGGCGGGAGGGTATTGGACTTC	CASSSDGGRVLDF
TRBD2	.	TRBV4-1	TRBJ2-2	TGCGCCAGCAGCCGTGCCGCGGGAGGGCCTATTTCTGCGAACACCGGGGAGCTGTTTTTT	CASSRAAGGPISANTGELFF
.	.	TRBV28	TRBJ2-1	TGTGCCAGCAGGCCCCAAGGAGCGGGTAGCGGTGAGCAGTTCTTC	CASRPQGAGSGEQFF
.	.	TRBV18	TRBJ2-7	TGTGCCAGCTCCCGCAGCAGGGGTGAAACCTCCTACGAGCAGTACTTC	CASSRSRGETSYEQYF
TRBD1	.	TRBV7-9	TRBJ1-1	TGTGCCAGCAGCTTAGGACAGGGGGCTCTGACTGAAGCTTTCTTT	CASSLGQGALTEAFF
.	.	TRBV18	TRBJ1-4	TGTGCCAGCTCACCTGGACTTAATGAAAAACTGTTTTTT	CASSPGLNEKLFF
TRBD2	.	TRBV5-1	TRBJ2-7	TGCGCCAGCAGTGGAAACGGGAGGGGTGGTGAGCAGTACTTC	CASSGNGRGGEQYF
.	.	TRBV9	TRBJ1-2	TGTGCCAGCAGCCCAGCGAGGGCCAACTATGGCTACACCTTC	CASSPARANYGYTF
TRBD1	.	TRBV27	TRBJ2-7	TGTGCCAGCAGTTCACCGGGACAGGGAATCTACGAGCAGTACTTC	CASSSPGQGIYEQYF
.	few	TRBV29-1	TRBJ1-5	TGCAGCGTTGGGGGGGGGATGAGCAATCAGCCCCAGCATTTT	CSVGGGMSNQPQHF
TRBD1	.	TRBV28	TRBJ2-6	TGTGCCAGCACGGCAGGGGGCAGTGGGGCCAACGTCCTGACTTTC	CASTAGGSGANVLTF
TRBD2	.	TRBV19	TRBJ2-1	TGTGCCAGTAGTTCCCGGACTAGCGGGAGGGATGAGCAGTTCTTC	CASSSRTSGRDEQFF
.	.	TRBV27	TRBJ1-6	TGTGCCAGCAGCTTTACAGGGCCCTATAATTCACCCCTCCACTTT	CASSFTGPYNSPLHF
.	.	TRBV7-8	TRBJ1-5	TGTGCCAGCAGCTTAGATACAGGGATAAATCAGCCCCAGCATTTT	CASSLDTGINQPQHF
.	once	TRBV19	TRBJ2-5	TGTGCCAGTAGTATAGACAGGAACGGCGAAGAGACCCAGTACTTC	CASSIDRNGEETQYF
.	.	TRBV27	TRBJ1-1	TGTGCCAGCAGTTCGGGGTCGACGGACACTGAAGCTTTCTTT	CASSSGSTDTEAFF
TRBD1	.	TRBV6-6	TRBJ2-7	TGTGCCAGCACCGCCGCAGGGGGAAAATTCGAGCAGTACTTC	CASTAAGGKFEQYF
TRBD1	.	TRBV27	TRBJ2-5	TGTGCCAGCAGTTGGACCAGAGGACAGGTCCGAGACCAGTACTTC	CASSWTRGQVRDQYF
.	.	TRBV18	TRBJ2-5	TGTGCCAGCTCACCCGGGACAAAAGAGACCCAGTACTTC	CASSPGTKETQYF
TRBD2	.	TRBV7-2	TRBJ2-1	TGTGCCAGCAGCCCTAGCGGTAAGGTGCAGTTCTTC	CASSPSGKVQFF
TRBD2	.	TRBV5-1	TRBJ2-2	TGCGCCAGCAGCCCCGGACTAGCTCTGACCGGGGAGCTGTTTTTT	CASSPGLALTGELFF
.	.	TRBV5-1	TRBJ2-5	TGCGCCAGCAGCTGGGGGGACTCCGGCGGGGAGACCCAGTACTTC	CASSWGDSGGETQYF
.	few	TRBV6-6	TRBJ2-7	TGTGCCAGCAGTGCAGAGGCGACGGTGTCCTACGAGCAGTACTTC	CASSAEATVSYEQYF
.	.	TRBV2	TRBJ2-5	TGTGCCAGCAGAAACACAGGGTACCAAGAGACCCAGTACTTC	CASRNTGYQETQYF
TRBD2	.	TRBV23-1	TRBJ2-3	TGCGCCAGCAGTCCGCCTAGACTAGCGGGAGTACCAGATACGCAGTATTTT	CASSPPRLAGVPDTQYF
TRBD1	.	TRBV6-6	TRBJ1-1	TGTGCCAGCAGTGCTACCGGGACAGGGTTGACTGAAGCTTTCTTT	CASSATGTGLTEAFF
TRBD2	.	TRBV28	TRBJ2-7	TGTGCCAGCAGTTCAAGCGGGAGCCCCTTGAGGGAGCAGTACTTC	CASSSSGSPLREQYF
TRBD1	few	TRBV6-5	TRBJ2-7	TGTGCCAGCACCGAGACAGGGGACCCCTACGAGCAGTACTTC	CASTETGDPYEQYF
.	.	TRBV28	TRBJ2-3	TGTGCCAGCAGCAGGGGGGATACCAGCACAGATACGCAGTATTTT	CASSRGDTSTDTQYF
.	.	TRBV30	TRBJ1-2	TGTGCCTGGAGTGTACGCACATCAGGTGGCTACACCTTC	CAWSVRTSGGYTF
.	.	TRBV11-2	TRBJ1-4	TGTGCCAGCAGCACCCGGGCGGGTACAGTCCAGAATGAAAAACTGTTTTTT	CASSTRAGTVQNEKLFF
TRBD1	.	TRBV5-1	TRBJ1-5	TGCGCCAGCAGCTTGGGGACAGGGGTCAATCAGCCCCAGCATTTT	CASSLGTGVNQPQHF
.	.	TRBV6-5	TRBJ1-1	TGTGCCAGCACGGTATCGGAGGGCACTGAAGCTTTCTTT	CASTVSEGTEAFF
TRBD1	.	TRBV7-3	TRBJ2-7	TGTGCCAGCAGCCCGGGGACAGGGAAGAAGCAGTACTTC	CASSPGTGKKQYF
TRBD1	.	TRBV3-1/TRBV3-2	TRBJ1-6	TGTGCCAGCAGCCACGCGGACAGGGAATATTCACCCCTCCACTTT	CASSHADREYSPLHF
.	.	TRBV24-1	TRBJ1-6	TGTGCCACCAGAGTCCTTTCCGGGTATTCACCCCTCCACTTT	CATRVLSGYSPLHF
TRBD2	.	TRBV9	TRBJ2-6	TGTGCCAGCTCACCGGGACTAGTGTCAGGGGCCAACGTCCTGACTTTC	CASSPGLVSGANVLTF
TRBD2	.	TRBV28	TRBJ2-3	TGTGCCAGCAGTTTCCGGACTAGCGGGAGAGGCACAGATACGCAGTATTTT	CASSFRTSGRGTDTQYF
.	.	TRBV19	TRBJ1-1	TGTGCCAGTACGCTTTCTGGACAGAGGAACACTGAAGCTTTCTTT	CASTLSGQRNTEAFF
.	few	TRBV27	TRBJ1-5	TGTGCCAGCAGTACTCTCGGGGTCTCGACCCAGCATTTT	CASSTLGVSTQHF